This T cell receptor beta chain was recovered during a study of T-cell memory formation after mild COVID-19. For the study at large: TCR clusters mostly belonged to single donors.

Notes on this clonotype: Its antigen is unknown.

MiXCR, run by TCRdb on the 5' RACE reads, gives a single entry per CDR3 protein. The sample holds about 110,000 distinct CDR3 sequences, roughly a sixth seen once. General study results and limits: Clones that contracted clustered mainly in CM and EM if CD4+ and in EMRA if CD8+. Confirmation of SARS-CoV-2 specificity was lacking for second-wave clones peaking day 37. There were some responding clones in pre-infection memory, which suggested that cross-reactive memory had joined.

Per the germline V gene, CDR1 is SGHRS and CDR2 is YFSETQ. With 3 bases clipped from V and 8 bases from J, the junction kept 2 bases outside the gene matches. CDR3 length: 13 residues. The sequence derives from a man younger than 35 who had mild COVID-19 (a few samples of this study predate the infection). Cell type and time point are not known. The rearrangement joins TRBV5-1 to TRBJ2-1; 10 bases are shared with TRBD2. The source material was PBMCs or a T cell subset sorted from them (not recorded which). Here the CDR3 DNA reads TGCGCCAGCAGCTGGAGCGGGGGGGATGAGCAGTTCTTC. Residues: CASSWSGGDEQFF. The full variable domain, its missing parts supplied by reference TRBV5-1 and TRBJ2-1, is KAGVTQTPRYLIKTRGQQVTLSCSPISGHRSVSWYQQTPGQGLQFLFEYFSETQRNKGNFPGRFSGRQFSNSRSEMNVSTLELGDSALYLCASSWSGGDEQFFGPGTRLTVL.